Below, 8 T cell receptor beta chains from the same sample are listed, as sequenced in a study of spatial heterogeneity in lung cancer. TCRdb redid the calling of the 5' RACE reads with MiXCR, one entry per CDR3 protein. Of nearly 50,000 distinct CDR3 sequences listed, about 7.4% are singletons. This sample's time point: sample taken at primary tumor resection. Tumor, nontumor lung or frozen PBMC supplied whole RNA, sequenced without sorting. Sequencing used PBMCs, obtained at surgery. These receptors were obtained from a female donor with early-stage non-small cell lung cancer.

This clonotype was counted many times. This chain connects TRBV29-1 to TRBJ2-2, with TRBD1 matching over 8 bases. With V trimmed by 7 bases and J by 2 bases, 6 bases remained unmatched. The length of the CDR3 is 14 residues. The germline V gene has CDR1 SQVTM and CDR2 ANQGSEA. CDR3 amino acids: CSGLGQGNTGELFF. As DNA, the CDR3 is TGCAGCGGGCTTGGACAGGGTAACACCGGGGAGCTGTTTTTT.

The chain has TRBV20-1 and TRBJ2-3; 10 positions match TRBD2. The ends lost 6 bases at V and 2 bases at J; junction bases unmatched: 2. The CDR3 is made up of 13 amino acids. In germline, CDR1 is DFQATT, CDR2 SNEGSKA (reference sequence). CDR3 bases: TGCAGTGCCACTAGCGGGGCCACAGATACGCAGTATTTT. Protein: CSATSGATDTQYF.

This clonotype was seen a handful of times. The chain has TRBV20-1 and TRBJ2-7; maybe TRBD1 (5 bases). Germline CDR1 and CDR2: DFQATT and SNEGSKA (reference sequence). V lost 0 bases and J 3 bases, leaving 9 bases between the germline ends. The CDR3 length is 13 residues. The CDR3 nucleotides are TGCAGTGCTAGAGATTGGACAAACTACGAGCAGTACTTC. As protein: CSARDWTNYEQYF.

The chain joins TRBV29-1 to TRBJ1-1, with D possibly matching TRBD1 (6 bases). Trimming removed 3 bases at V and 2 bases at J, with 10 bases between. CDR3 size: 13 residues. Per the germline V gene, CDR1 is SQVTM and CDR2 is ANQGSEA. CDR3 DNA: TGCAGCGTTGATGGGGGCCCCAACACTGAAGCTTTCTTT. This codes for CSVDGGPNTEAFF.

This clonotype was seen a handful of times. The chain links TRBV7-2 to TRBJ2-1, with 14 positions matching TRBD2. CDR3 length: 16 amino acids. Germline V gives CDR1 SGHTA, CDR2 FQGNSA. The V and J ends lost 5 bases and 6 bases, in that order; junction bases with no gene match: 6. DNA of the CDR3: TGTGCCAGCAGCCGGACTAGCGGGGGGACCGCCAATGAGCAGTTCTTC. As protein: CASSRTSGGTANEQFF.

The genes are TRBV7-2 and TRBJ2-7; tentatively, D is TRBD2 (7 bases). In germline, CDR1 is SGHTA, CDR2 FQGNSA. V was shortened by 5 bases and J by 9 bases, with 14 bases between the two germline ends. There are 12 residues in the CDR3. The CDR3 is CASSQGTNVQYF. The CDR3 nucleotides are TGTGCCAGCAGCCAGGGGACTAACGTGCAGTACTTC.

V usage is TRBV3-1 and J usage is TRBJ2-4; TRBD1 agrees at 7 bases. The CDR3 has 14 amino acids. Germline V gene lookup returns CDR1 LGHDT and CDR2 YNNKEL (reference sequence). The J segment lost 9 bases and the V segment lost 0 bases, leaving 5 bases of the junction unmatched. This chain's CDR3 is CASSQDQQGSIQYF. As DNA, the CDR3 is TGTGCCAGCAGCCAAGACCAACAGGGGAGCATTCAGTACTTC.

The V gene is TRBV18, the J gene TRBJ2-1, with TRBD2 identical over 8 bases. CDR1 and CDR2 (germline): KGHSH, LQKENI. CDR3 length: 15 amino acids. With 6 bases clipped from V and 6 bases from J, the junction kept 10 bases outside the gene matches. The CDR3 region has the DNA TGTGCCAGCTCTGGACAAGAAGGACTAGCCAATGAGCAGTTCTTC. It is translated as CASSGQEGLANEQFF.